The rows below give T cell receptor beta chains drawn from one sample of a study of T cell repertoires in cytomegalovirus infection. Their target antigens are unknown. Via MiXCR, TCRdb re-called the reads, giving one row per CDR3 protein. Found here are some 940,000 distinct CDR3 sequences, about a third of them singletons; the top ten hold about 14%. The sample here was cultured CD8+ T cells from PBMCs, taken from culture after CMV antigen stimulation. Every receptor here comes from a human donor in good health (CMV status not recorded). Some clones in this sample may be carry-over from other donors' samples. Each CDR3 is given with its conserved first and last residue. Fields, in order: V gene, clone size, J gene, D gene, CDR3 DNA, CDR3 protein. D genes are given only for firm matches. Rows may omit the clone size; those that give it use once, few, many or a size class.

TRBV5-6	NA	TRBJ2-1	TRBD2	TGTGCCAGCAGCCCAACGCGGACTAGCCCATGGAATGAGCAGTTCTTC	CASSPTRTSPWNEQFF
TRBV7-9	many	TRBJ2-1	TRBD1	TGTGCCAGCAGCTCAACAGGGGGAATCTCCTACAATGAGCAGTTCTTC	CASSSTGGISYNEQFF
TRBV6-6	NA	TRBJ2-2	NA	TGTGCCAGCAGGGACAGCCGGGGCGGGGAGCTGTTTTTT	CASRDSRGGELFF
TRBV6-2/TRBV6-3	few	TRBJ2-3	TRBD2	TGTGCCAGCAGTTACGCGGGGGTCACAGATACGCAGTATTTT	CASSYAGVTDTQYF
TRBV4-1	NA	TRBJ2-1	NA	TGCGCCAGCAGCCAAGTTCCCGGCGCAACTCCATACAATGAGCAGTTCTTC	CASSQVPGATPYNEQFF
TRBV18	NA	TRBJ2-1	NA	TGTGCCAGCTCACCAACGGGGGCGGTTGAGCAGTTCTTC	CASSPTGAVEQFF
TRBV28	few	TRBJ1-2	NA	TGTGCCAGTGGCCCTCACCCGGGCAGGGATGGCTACACCTTC	CASGPHPGRDGYTF
TRBV6-2/TRBV6-3	NA	TRBJ1-1	TRBD1	TGTGCCAGCAGTCCGGGACAGGGCCTGTATGAAGCTTTCTTT	CASSPGQGLYEAFF
TRBV5-4	NA	TRBJ2-5	NA	TGTGCCAGCAGCTTGCTCTACGGCAAACAAGAGACCCAGTACTTC	CASSLLYGKQETQYF
TRBV6-1	few	TRBJ1-5	NA	TGTGCCAGCAGTGATCGATGGCTTAGCAATCAGCCCCAGCATTTT	CASSDRWLSNQPQHF
TRBV19	few	TRBJ1-1	NA	TGTGCCAGTGCCCTGGGGGCTGAAGCTTTCTTT	CASALGAEAFF
TRBV2	NA	TRBJ1-1	NA	TGTGCCAGCAGGGACCGGGGGGAATGGACTGAAGCTTTCTTT	CASRDRGEWTEAFF
TRBV7-9	NA	TRBJ2-3	NA	TGTGCCAGCAGCCCCCCCGTTACGCAGTATTTT	CASSPPVTQYF
TRBV14	NA	TRBJ2-1	TRBD1	TGTGCCAGCAGCCCTTTTGGACAGGCCTACAATGAGCAGTTCTTC	CASSPFGQAYNEQFF
TRBV18	many	TRBJ2-1	TRBD1	TGTGCCAGCAGCCCAGACAGGGGGCTGAATGAGCAGTTCTTC	CASSPDRGLNEQFF
TRBV18	many	TRBJ1-2	NA	TGTGCCATCCGATTTGCGAACTATGGCTACACCTTC	CAIRFANYGYTF
TRBV19	NA	TRBJ2-1	NA	TGTGCCAGTAGTATAGGGGGGGGCGCCGGGTTCTTC	CASSIGGGAGFF
TRBV7-7	few	TRBJ2-1	NA	TGTGCGATCGGCGGGCCTCTCTACAATGAGCAGTTCTTC	CAIGGPLYNEQFF
TRBV7-9	few	TRBJ1-4	TRBD1	TGTGCCAGCAGCTTAAGAACAGGGGATAGTGAAAAACTGTTTTTT	CASSLRTGDSEKLFF
TRBV28	many	TRBJ2-2	NA	TGTGCCAGCAGTTGGACCGCGAACACCGGGGAGCTGTTTTTT	CASSWTANTGELFF
TRBV2	NA	TRBJ2-7	NA	TGTGCCAGCAGTGATCTGTGGGCGACCGAGCAGTACTTC	CASSDLWATEQYF
TRBV4-1	NA	TRBJ2-1	NA	TGCGCCAGCAGCCAAGATCGCGTCAATGAGCAGTTCTTC	CASSQDRVNEQFF
TRBV7-6	few	TRBJ2-7	NA	TGTGCCAGCAGCGTAGAAGGGGCATCTTCACACGAGCAGTACTTC	CASSVEGASSHEQYF
TRBV27	NA	TRBJ2-3	NA	TGTGCCAGCAGCCTAAGGGGGTCAGTTTCCGGGGGGCATAACACAGATACGCAGTATTTT	CASSLRGSVSGGHNTDTQYF
TRBV7-6	NA	TRBJ1-4	NA	TGTGCCAGCAGTTCCAAGGAGGCCACGAATCGAAAACTGTTTTTT	CASSSKEATNRKLFF
TRBV27	few	TRBJ1-5	NA	TGTGCCAGCAGTTTGGGTGTAGGGGCATATCAGCCCCAGCATTTT	CASSLGVGAYQPQHF
TRBV7-2	many	TRBJ1-1	NA	TGTGCCAGCAGCTCCATAGGGACTGAAGCTTTCTTT	CASSSIGTEAFF
TRBV19	NA	TRBJ2-1	NA	TGTGCCAGTAGTTTGGATGCAGTCCCCAACTCCTACAATGAGCAGTTCTTC	CASSLDAVPNSYNEQFF
TRBV7-6	many	TRBJ2-5	TRBD1	TGTGCCAGCAGCCTACGGACAGGGACGAAAAATTTGGAGACCCAGTACTTC	CASSLRTGTKNLETQYF
TRBV11-3	NA	TRBJ1-1	NA	TGTGCCAGCAGTGATAGCTCTAACACTGAAGCTTTCTTT	CASSDSSNTEAFF
TRBV28	NA	TRBJ1-4	NA	TGTGCCAGCAGGTCACAGGGAGTCGATGAAAAACTGTTTTTT	CASRSQGVDEKLFF
TRBV5-1	NA	TRBJ2-6	TRBD1	TGCGCCAGCTTAGGGACAGAGTCTGGGGCCAACGTCCTGACTTTC	CASLGTESGANVLTF
TRBV6-2/TRBV6-3	NA	TRBJ2-3	NA	TGTGCCAGCCATGGGGAACCTAGCACAGATACGCAGTATTTT	CASHGEPSTDTQYF
TRBV10-3	few	TRBJ2-2	TRBD1	TGTGCCATCGGCCTCTGGACAGGGAGGAAGGGGGAGCTGTTTTTT	CAIGLWTGRKGELFF
TRBV4-2	NA	TRBJ2-3	NA	TGTGCCAGCAGCCAAGGGCATAGCGGAGGGGGCACAGATACGCAGTATTTT	CASSQGHSGGGTDTQYF
TRBV9	NA	TRBJ2-3	TRBD1	TGTGCCAGCAGCGGGCAGGGGGATGGGTCAACGGATACGCAGTATTTT	CASSGQGDGSTDTQYF
TRBV20-1	NA	TRBJ2-7	TRBD2	TGCAGTGCTAGAGATAGCGGGGGTAACTACGAGCAGTACTTC	CSARDSGGNYEQYF
TRBV4-3	NA	TRBJ2-1	NA	TGCGCCAGCAGCCAAGGGCACCTCTACAATGAGCAGTTCTTC	CASSQGHLYNEQFF
TRBV12-3/TRBV12-4	many	TRBJ2-3	NA	TGTGCCAGCAGTTTAGCGCTACTGGATACGCAGTATTTT	CASSLALLDTQYF
TRBV4-1	NA	TRBJ1-2	NA	TGCGCCAGCAGCCAAGACCACAGCTATGGCTACACCTTC	CASSQDHSYGYTF
TRBV7-9	few	TRBJ1-1	NA	TGTGCCAGCAGCTTTGAGGGGCCCACTGAAGCTTTCTTT	CASSFEGPTEAFF
TRBV27	NA	TRBJ2-5	TRBD1	TGTGCCAGCAGTTCTAACAGACAGGGGCGAGAGACCCAGTACTTC	CASSSNRQGRETQYF
TRBV18	NA	TRBJ1-5	TRBD1	TGTGCCAGCTCACCGCCGGGACAGCCTTCTAAATTATATAGCAATCAGCCCCAGCATTTT	CASSPPGQPSKLYSNQPQHF
TRBV20-1	NA	TRBJ2-1	NA	TGCAGTGCTACTGCGGGGGCGGGGTCGTACAATGAGCAGTTCTTC	CSATAGAGSYNEQFF
TRBV7-4	NA	TRBJ2-3	NA	TGTGCCGGCAGCTTAGACACAATTAGCACAGATACGCAGTATTTT	CAGSLDTISTDTQYF